This TCR beta chain originates from a study of blood T cell repertoires in COVID-19. Repertoires were generated with immunoSEQ multiplex PCR, while TCRdb's copy carries only in-frame clones and drops some. The repertoire holds roughly 300,000 clones, with approximately 90% as singletons. This CDR3 comprises 15 residues. V gave up 4 bases and J gave up 4 bases; unmatched junction bases: 5. CDR1 is LGHDT, CDR2 YNNKEL, per germline (reference sequence). This clone was detected only once. The TCR comes from a woman aged 30 to 39 who had recovered from COVID-19. V is TRBV3-1 (or the pseudogene TRBV3-2) and J is TRBJ1-5, with TRBD1 matching 9 bases. Sequenced: PBMCs or T cells enriched from blood (not recorded which). The CDR3 spells CASSLDRGANQPQHF. CDR3 DNA sequence: TGTGCCAGCAGCCTGGACAGGGGAGCTAATCAGCCCCAGCATTTT.